The sequence of this T cell receptor (beta chain) was determined in a study of blood T cell repertoires in COVID-19. V gave up 3 bases and J gave up 0 bases, with 5 bases separating them. This CDR3 region has 13 residues. From germline, CDR1 is SEHNR and CDR2 FQNEAQ (reference sequence). Libraries were prepared by immunoSEQ multiplex PCR; TCRdb keeps only in-frame clonotypes and omits some of them. The data contain 250,000 or so clones, 85% to 90% of them seen just once; the ten biggest clones take up around 1.7%. The sequenced sample was PBMCs or T cells enriched from blood (not recorded which). V usage is TRBV7-9 and J usage is TRBJ1-2; D gene ambiguous. This sequence was found in a middle-aged man who had recovered from COVID-19. The CDR3 coding sequence is TGTGCCAGCAGCTTGGAGACTAACTATGGCTACACCTTC. It specifies CASSLETNYGYTF.